The 25 T cell receptor beta chains given below trace back to one sample, sequenced in a study of cytomegalovirus exposure and HLA in healthy donors (dated by TCRdb to about 2017). The library was produced with the immunoSEQ multiplex PCR assay. The immuneACCESS repertoire file appears here via TCRdb, limited to in-frame rearrangements. These files lack a portion of the clones; in checked studies, under half of the deficit traces to unresolved V genes, and the cause of the others is not known. Within this sample are under 400,000 clones, with over 75% of them counted one time only. The ten largest clones add up to around 0.96% of the sample. The sequencing sample was made of PBMCs. These receptors were collected from a man aged 25-45 years in good health and CMV-seronegative.

This chain joins TRBV19 and TRBJ2-5; 16 positions match TRBD2. The CDR3 sequence is 18 residues long. V gave up 6 bases and J gave up 1 base; unmatched junction bases: 8. Germline CDR1 reads LNHDA; CDR2 reads SQIVND (reference sequence). The CDR3 bases are TGTGCCAGTAGCCGAGGGACTAGCGGGGGGGCACGCCAAGAGACCCAGTACTTC. The encoded protein is CASSRGTSGGARQETQYF.

This clone was picked up a small number of times. The chain joins TRBV7-2 to TRBJ1-5; 7 bases align to TRBD1. CDR3 length: 15 residues. Trimming took 1 base from V and 3 from J; bases not matched to a gene: 3. CDR1 and CDR2 from the germline V gene are SGHTA and FQGNSA. The CDR3 DNA reads TGTGCCAGCAGCTTAGGTGGGACAGTCAATCAGCCCCAGCATTTT. It codes for CASSLGGTVNQPQHF.

This clone was observed a handful of times. The rearrangement links TRBV7-9 to TRBJ2-5; perhaps TRBD1 as D (6 bases). Trimming left V 1 base short and J 3 bases short, with 12 bases between. CDR1 and CDR2 (germline): SEHNR, FQNEAQ (reference sequence). The CDR3 has 15 amino acids. The CDR3 DNA is TGTGCCAGCAGCTTAGTGGCAGGGGAAAAAGAGACCCAGTACTTC. This gives the protein CASSLVAGEKETQYF. The variable domain in full, with the rest retrieved from reference TRBV7-9 and TRBJ2-5, is DTGVSQNPRHKITKRGQNVTFRCDPISEHNRLYWYRQTLGQGPEFLTYFQNEAQLEKSRLLSDRFSAERPKGSFSTLEIQRTEQGDSAMYLCASSLVAGEKETQYFGPGTRLLVL.

The chain combines TRBV5-1 with TRBJ2-1, with TRBD2 matching 8 bases. This CDR3 comprises 14 residues. Trimming at V came to 4 bases and at J to 6 bases, leaving 6 bases not matched to a gene. Per the germline V gene, CDR1 is SGHRS and CDR2 is YFSETQ. The CDR3 protein is CASSVGGVRNEQFF. The DNA of the CDR3 is TGCGCCAGCAGCGTCGGGGGGGTTCGCAATGAGCAGTTCTTC.

The V call is TRBV10-3, the J call TRBJ2-7, with TRBD2 matching 12 bases. The germline V gene has CDR1 ENHRY and CDR2 SYGVKD. This CDR3 region has 13 residues. The junction had 0 bases not matched to a gene; V was cut back by 6 bases and J by 3 bases. The DNA of the CDR3 is TGTGCCATCAGGGGACTAGCGGGCTACGAGCAGTACTTC. Residues: CAIRGLAGYEQYF.

DNA for the CDR3: TGTGCCAGCAGCCAACAGGGGGGCAATCAGCCCCAGCATTTT. This sequence encodes CASSQQGGNQPQHF. The chain carries TRBV27 and TRBJ1-5; TRBD1 matches at 8 bases. Germline V gene lookup returns CDR1 MNHEY and CDR2 SMNVEV (reference sequence). The CDR3 runs 14 residues. Losses at the gene ends were 6 bases for V and 2 bases for J; bases not matched to a gene: 3.

The chain couples TRBV7-2 to TRBJ1-1, with 11 bases fitting TRBD1. The CDR3 spans 15 residues. J lost 2 bases, V lost 5 bases, and 4 bases had no gene match. Per germline, CDR1 SGHTA and CDR2 FQGNSA. The CDR3 protein is CASSLRTGGNTEAFF. The CDR3 DNA follows: TGTGCCAGCAGCCTACGGACAGGGGGCAACACTGAAGCTTTCTTT.

The chain carries TRBV25-1 and TRBJ1-1; D possibly corresponds to TRBD1 (6 bases). The CDR3 consists of 15 residues. Trimming took off 1 base at V and 0 bases at J, with 9 bases between the two ends. Germline V gives CDR1 MGHDK, CDR2 SYGVNS. The CDR3 DNA is TGTGCCAGCAGTGAATCCGGGACATTGAACACTGAAGCTTTCTTT. It translates to CASSESGTLNTEAFF.

Written as DNA, the CDR3 is TGCGCCAGCAGAGCCACGGGACAGGGGAACACTGAAGCTTTCTTT. Protein sequence: CASRATGQGNTEAFF. The V and J genes are TRBV5-1 and TRBJ1-1; the match to TRBD1 covers 9 bases. This CDR3 region has 15 residues. The ends lost 5 bases at V and 1 base at J; junction bases unmatched: 6. Germline V gene sequence: CDR1 SGHRS, CDR2 YFSETQ. Full variable domain (rest looked up from reference TRBV5-1 and TRBJ1-1): KAGVTQTPRYLIKTRGQQVTLSCSPISGHRSVSWYQQTPGQGLQFLFEYFSETQRNKGNFPGRFSGRQFSNSRSEMNVSTLELGDSALYLCASRATGQGNTEAFFGQGTRLTVV.

This clone was seen only a few times. The rearrangement uses TRBV19 and TRBJ1-5, with D unclear. CDR3 length: 15 residues. From germline, CDR1 is LNHDA and CDR2 SQIVND (reference sequence). Trimming removed 5 bases from V and 0 bases from J, with 11 bases in between. The CDR3 region is CASSWGVSSNQPQHF. The CDR3 nucleotides are TGTGCCAGTAGTTGGGGAGTGAGTAGCAATCAGCCCCAGCATTTT.

V is TRBV7-2 and J is TRBJ2-1, with 11 bases matching TRBD1. From germline, CDR1 is SGHTA and CDR2 FQGNSA. Trimming removed 5 bases from V and 8 bases from J; junction bases left unmatched: 2. This CDR3 comprises 13 residues. The CDR3 sequence: CASSRTGGHEQFF. The CDR3 DNA is TGTGCCAGCAGCCGGACAGGGGGCCATGAGCAGTTCTTC.

The chain employs TRBV14 and TRBJ2-7; D is unresolved. Germline V gene data show CDR1 as SGHDN and CDR2 as FVKESK. The V gene lost 2 bases and the J gene lost 1 base, with 6 bases spanning the gap. The CDR3 totals 13 residues. CDR3 nucleotide sequence: TGTGCCAGCAGCCAATACCAGTCCTACGAGCAGTACTTC. It is translated as CASSQYQSYEQYF.

This chain connects TRBV5-1 to TRBJ1-5, with D possibly TRBD1 on 6 matching bases. In germline, CDR1 is SGHRS, CDR2 YFSETQ. V was shortened by 3 bases and J by 6 bases, with 13 bases between the two germline ends. CDR3 length: 14 amino acids. The CDR3 bases are TGCGCCAGCAGCTCAGGGGTGCAGGGTCAGCCCCAGCATTTT. This encodes CASSSGVQGQPQHF. The whole variable domain, remainder taken from reference TRBV5-1 and TRBJ1-5, is KAGVTQTPRYLIKTRGQQVTLSCSPISGHRSVSWYQQTPGQGLQFLFEYFSETQRNKGNFPGRFSGRQFSNSRSEMNVSTLELGDSALYLCASSSGVQGQPQHFGDGTRLSIL.

This clone appeared a few times. The CDR3 DNA reads TGTGCCAGCAGCTTAACAGGAATCTATAGCAATCAGCCCCAGCATTTT. Amino acid sequence: CASSLTGIYSNQPQHF. The J gene is TRBJ1-5, the V gene TRBV5-6, with a weak D call TRBD1 (5 bases). The ends were cut back, 2 bases at V and 0 bases at J, with 12 bases in the middle. The CDR3 consists of 16 residues. Germline V gives CDR1 SGHDT, CDR2 YYEEEE.

Only a few counts were recorded for this clone. V and J are TRBV27 and TRBJ2-1; 7 bases fit TRBD2. This CDR3 has 15 residues. Germline trimming cut 2 bases from V and 8 bases from J; bases unmatched to any gene: 9. Germline V CDR1 and CDR2: MNHEY, SMNVEV (reference sequence). CDR3 residues: CASSLQGGLIDEQFF. CDR3 in DNA: TGTGCCAGCAGTTTACAGGGAGGGCTGATCGATGAGCAGTTCTTC.

The genes are TRBV4-2 and TRBJ2-3, with 9 bases aligning to TRBD2. In germline, CDR1 is LGHNA, CDR2 YNFKEQ. The length of the CDR3 is 18 residues. V trimming: 4 bases; J trimming: 6 bases; junction bases outside the gene matches: 17. The CDR3 loop is CASSPEGSGGPGGDTQYF. The CDR3 DNA follows: TGTGCCAGCAGCCCAGAAGGTAGCGGGGGTCCGGGCGGGGATACGCAGTATTTT.

This clone showed up just a few times. The chain is built from TRBV5-1 and TRBJ1-2; 10 nucleotides align to TRBD1. CDR3 length: 15 amino acids. Germline CDR1 and CDR2: SGHRS and YFSETQ. Unmatched junction bases numbered 6, after V lost 1 base and J lost 6 bases. In DNA, the CDR3 is TGCGCCAGCAGCTTGAGGCGAGGGACAGGGGATGGCTACACCTTC. This gives the protein CASSLRRGTGDGYTF.

The chain couples TRBV7-2 to TRBJ2-7; 10 positions match TRBD1. V trimming: 5 bases; J trimming: 6 bases; junction bases outside the gene matches: 10. This CDR3 contains 15 residues. Germline assignment: CDR1 SGHTA and CDR2 FQGNSA. CDR3 DNA sequence: TGTGCCAGCAGCCCGGACAGGGGGAAGGGACGCGAGCAGTACTTC. Its translation: CASSPDRGKGREQYF. The whole variable domain, filled in from reference TRBV7-2 and TRBJ2-7, reads GAGVSQSPSNKVTEKGKDVELRCDPISGHTALYWYRQSLGQGLEFLIYFQGNSAPDKSGLPSDRFSAERTGGSVSTLTIQRTQQEDSAVYLCASSPDRGKGREQYFGPGTRLTVT.

This chain joins TRBV7-8 and TRBJ2-4, with 8 bases lining up with TRBD2. Per germline, CDR1 SGHVS and CDR2 FQNEAQ. The V and J ends lost 5 bases and 0 bases, in that order; junction bases with no gene match: 3. CDR3 length: 15 amino acids. In DNA, the CDR3 is TGTGCCAGCAGCCCGGGGGGGGGAGCCAAAAACATTCAGTACTTC. Residues: CASSPGGGAKNIQYF.

V gene TRBV29-1 combines with J gene TRBJ1-1, with a possible D match to TRBD1 (5 bases). Germline values: CDR1 SQVTM, CDR2 ANQGSEA. The ends were cut back, 0 bases at V and 4 bases at J, with 15 bases in the middle. This CDR3 comprises 15 residues. CDR3 amino acids: CSVEEAGVMVTEAFF. The CDR3 DNA sequence: TGCAGCGTTGAAGAAGCGGGGGTGATGGTCACTGAAGCTTTCTTT. Full variable domain (outside the CDR3, taken from reference TRBV29-1 and TRBJ1-1): SAVISQKPSRDICQRGTSLTIQCQVDSQVTMMFWYRQQPGQSLTLIATANQGSEATYESGFVIDKFPISRPNLTFSTLTVSNMSPEDSSIYLCSVEEAGVMVTEAFFGQGTRLTVV.

The chain links TRBV7-9 to TRBJ1-2; D is ambiguous. This CDR3 has 15 residues. CDR1 is SEHNR and CDR2 is FQNEAQ in the germline V gene (reference sequence). V lost 1 base, J lost 7 bases, and 16 bases lay in between. Here the CDR3 reads CASSLVVSGGSGYTF. CDR3 nucleotides: TGTGCCAGCAGCTTAGTGGTCTCCGGCGGGTCTGGCTACACCTTC.

The chain employs TRBV27 and TRBJ1-5; tentatively, D is TRBD1 (6 bases). Germline V lookup: CDR1 MNHEY, CDR2 SMNVEV (reference sequence). The CDR3 is 14 amino acids. Trimming pared 0 bases from V and 7 bases from J, leaving 10 bases between. In nucleotides, the CDR3 is TGTGCCAGCAGTTTATCCAGGGGAATGCAGCCCCAGCATTTT. This gives the protein CASSLSRGMQPQHF.

The chain uses TRBV4-1 and TRBJ2-4, with 7 bases fitting TRBD1. The V segment lost 4 bases and the J segment 0 bases; nucleotides outside the gene matches: 6. The CDR3 extends over 16 amino acids. CDR1 and CDR2 (germline): MGHRA, YSYEKL. CDR3 region: CASSLPGQLAKNIQYF. For the CDR3, the DNA is TGCGCCAGCAGCCTCCCGGGACAGTTAGCCAAAAACATTCAGTACTTC.

The chain has TRBV5-6 and TRBJ2-7, with D possibly matching TRBD2 (5 bases). From germline, CDR1 is SGHDT and CDR2 YYEEEE. The length of the CDR3 is 12 residues. V lost 6 bases and J 7 bases, leaving 14 bases between the germline ends. This CDR3 reads CASTLITGEQYF. The CDR3 coding sequence is TGTGCCAGCACCCTAATTACGGGAGAGCAGTACTTC.

The chain employs TRBV12-5 and TRBJ2-2; TRBD1 might be the D (6 bases). This CDR3 is 14 amino acids long. In germline, CDR1 is LGHNT, CDR2 FRNRAP. The V gene lost 5 bases and the J gene lost 2 bases, with 9 bases spanning the gap. The CDR3 sequence: CASGGDINTGELFF. CDR3 DNA sequence: TGTGCTAGTGGTGGGGACATTAACACCGGGGAGCTGTTTTTT.